A single sample gave rise to the 7 T cell receptor beta chains below, sequenced in a study of cytomegalovirus exposure and HLA in healthy donors. This PCR relied on a set of 60 Vbeta primers and 13 Jbeta primers. Assay: immunoSEQ multiplex PCR; the TCRdb copy retains only in-frame clones and omits some. Its table lists about 53,000 clones. Sequences were obtained from PBMCs. These receptors all come from a woman younger than 30 in good health and CMV-seronegative.

This rearrangement joins TRBV11-3 to TRBJ1-2; D not certain. Germline V gene sequence: CDR1 SGHNT, CDR2 YENEEA. The CDR3 runs to 13 residues. The V end was cut by 6 bases, the J end by 1 base, with 9 bases between. CDR3 in amino acids: CASSPAVNYGYTF. The CDR3 bases are TGTGCCAGCAGTCCGGCGGTTAACTATGGCTACACCTTC.

The V and J genes are TRBV6-6 and TRBJ1-3; 7 bases map to TRBD1. The CDR3 has 16 amino acids. J lost 1 base, V lost 7 bases, and 10 bases had no gene match. Germline assignment: CDR1 MNHNY and CDR2 SVGAGI (reference sequence). The DNA for the CDR3 is TGTGCCAGCACAAGACAGGGACCCCGATCTGGAAACACCATATATTTT. Translating it yields CASTRQGPRSGNTIYF.

The J gene is TRBJ2-3, the V gene TRBV27; 7 positions match TRBD1. Germline V gene data show CDR1 as MNHEY and CDR2 as SMNVEV (reference sequence). V gave up 5 bases and J gave up 2 bases; unmatched junction bases: 4. The CDR3 is 14 residues long. Here the CDR3 reads CASSPTGITDTQYF. The CDR3 coding sequence is TGTGCCAGCAGTCCGACAGGGATCACAGATACGCAGTATTTT.

The J gene is TRBJ2-4, the V gene TRBV30; 7 positions agree with TRBD2. CDR1 is GTSNPN and CDR2 is SVGIG in the germline V gene (reference sequence). CDR3 size: 14 residues. The ends lost 8 bases at V and 4 bases at J; junction bases unmatched: 11. This CDR3 reads CALHQRGLKNIQYF. CDR3 coding DNA: TGTGCCCTACACCAGCGGGGACTAAAAAACATTCAGTACTTC.

V usage is TRBV29-1 and J usage is TRBJ2-2; 9 bases map to TRBD2. V was clipped by 5 bases and J by 3 bases; unmatched bases: 7. Per the germline V gene, CDR1 is SQVTM and CDR2 is ANQGSEA. The CDR3 loop spans 15 amino acids. The DNA for the CDR3 is TGCAGCGTTAGAGTAGCGGGGGCCTACACCGGGGAGCTGTTTTTT. This codes for CSVRVAGAYTGELFF.

The chain is built from TRBV4-2 and TRBJ1-4, with a weak D call TRBD1 (6 bases). The CDR3 is 15 residues long. From germline, CDR1 is LGHNA and CDR2 YNFKEQ. Trimming left V 4 bases short and J 4 bases short, with 13 bases between. The CDR3 coding sequence is TGTGCCAGCAGCCCCCTAGGGGGGGATAATGAAAAACTGTTTTTT. This gives the protein CASSPLGGDNEKLFF.

Regarding this clone: Distinct nucleotide sequences in the sample also encode this CDR3. The genes are TRBV18 and TRBJ1-2; D remains ambiguous. The germline V gene encodes CDR1 KGHSH and CDR2 LQKENI. This CDR3 has 15 residues. V was trimmed by 3 bases and J by 1 base, leaving 12 bases between them. The CDR3 reads CASSPLADFNYGYTF. The CDR3 DNA follows: TGTGCCAGCTCACCGCTAGCAGATTTTAACTATGGCTACACCTTC.